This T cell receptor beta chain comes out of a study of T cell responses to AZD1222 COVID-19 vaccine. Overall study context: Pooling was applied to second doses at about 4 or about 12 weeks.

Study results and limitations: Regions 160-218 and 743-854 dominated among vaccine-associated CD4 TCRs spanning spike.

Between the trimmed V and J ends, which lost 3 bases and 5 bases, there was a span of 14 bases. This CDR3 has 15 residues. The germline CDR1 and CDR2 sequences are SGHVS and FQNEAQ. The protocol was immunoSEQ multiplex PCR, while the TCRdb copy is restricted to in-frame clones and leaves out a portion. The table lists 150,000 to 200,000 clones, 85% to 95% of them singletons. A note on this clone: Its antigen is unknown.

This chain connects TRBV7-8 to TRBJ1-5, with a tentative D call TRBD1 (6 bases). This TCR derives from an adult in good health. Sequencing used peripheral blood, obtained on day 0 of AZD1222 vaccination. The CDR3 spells CASSLSQGGHQPQHF. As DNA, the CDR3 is TGTGCCAGCAGCTTGTCACAGGGAGGGCATCAGCCCCAGCATTTT.